The source of this T cell receptor (beta chain) is a study of shared T cell receptors in the human thymus. Germline V lookup: CDR1 SQVTM, CDR2 ANQGSEA. Deletions cut 7 bases from V and 1 base from J, with 16 bases between. This CDR3 spans 14 amino acids. Sequenced by immunoSEQ multiplex PCR; TCRdb stores in-frame clones only, minus some. The table lists about 380,000 clones, around 95% of them singletons, with roughly 0.02% in the top ten. This rearrangement joins TRBV29-1 to TRBJ1-1; D may be TRBD1 (6 bases). The receptor was derived from a human donor. Material for sequencing was thymocytes. CDR3 coding DNA: TGCAGCGCTCACAAGGGACACTCGAACACTGAAGCTTTCTTT. It yields the protein CSAHKGHSNTEAFF.